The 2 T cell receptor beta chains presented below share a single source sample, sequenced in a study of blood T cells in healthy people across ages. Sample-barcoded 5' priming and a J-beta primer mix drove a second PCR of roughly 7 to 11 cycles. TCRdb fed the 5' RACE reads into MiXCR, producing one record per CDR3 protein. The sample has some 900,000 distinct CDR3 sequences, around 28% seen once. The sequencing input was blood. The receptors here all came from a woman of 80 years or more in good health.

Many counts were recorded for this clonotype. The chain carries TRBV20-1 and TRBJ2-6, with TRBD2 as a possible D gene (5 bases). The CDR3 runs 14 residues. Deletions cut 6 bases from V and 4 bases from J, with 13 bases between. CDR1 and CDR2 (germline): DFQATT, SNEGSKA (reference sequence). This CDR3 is CSASRGGGANVLTF. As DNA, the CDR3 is TGCAGTGCCAGTCGGGGTGGAGGGGCCAACGTCCTGACTTTC.

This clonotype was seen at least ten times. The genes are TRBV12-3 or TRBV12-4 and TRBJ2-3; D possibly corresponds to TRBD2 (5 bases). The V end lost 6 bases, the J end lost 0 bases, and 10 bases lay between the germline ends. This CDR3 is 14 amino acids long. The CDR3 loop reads CASRSGPSTDTQYF. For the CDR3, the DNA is TGTGCCAGCAGAAGCGGTCCTAGCACAGATACGCAGTATTTT.